Listed here are 17 T cell receptor beta chains from one sample, sequenced in a study of blood T cell repertoires in COVID-19. Sequencing used immunoSEQ multiplex PCR; TCRdb keeps in-frame clones, though not all of them. The sample lists a few hundred thousand clones; around 84% were seen once. The sequenced sample consisted of peripheral blood. The receptor source for this set is a woman aged 55-75 years with COVID-19, enrolled during active disease.

This chain links TRBV11-2 with TRBJ1-4, with unresolved D. V dropped 0 bases and J dropped 6 bases, with 8 bases sitting between them. The CDR3 totals 14 residues. Germline loops: CDR1 SGHAT, CDR2 FQNNGV. DNA of the CDR3: TGTGCCAGCAGCTTAGAGAACGCGGATGAAAAACTGTTTTTT. This gives the protein CASSLENADEKLFF.

The chain recombines TRBV7-2 with TRBJ2-7; D is ambiguous. V dropped 3 bases and J dropped 3 bases, with 3 bases sitting between them. Germline loops: CDR1 SGHTA, CDR2 FQGNSA. CDR3 length: 11 amino acids. DNA of the CDR3: TGTGCCAGCAGCTTCCACTACGAGCAGTACTTC. Translating it yields CASSFHYEQYF.

The chain uses TRBV2 and TRBJ2-1; 7 bases align to TRBD1. The CDR3 contains 14 residues. Looked up from germline, CDR1 is SNHLY and CDR2 is FYNNEI. Losses at the gene ends were 6 bases for V and 5 bases for J; bases not matched to a gene: 7. The CDR3 DNA reads TGTGCCAGCAGGGTCAAAGGACAGGACAATGAGCAGTTCTTC. It codes for CASRVKGQDNEQFF.

This clone has just a few counts. This rearrangement joins TRBV6-1 to TRBJ2-1; a possible D gene is TRBD2 (6 bases). Germline CDR1 is MNHNS and CDR2 is SASEGT. Trimming removed 2 bases at V and 8 bases at J, with 22 bases between. The CDR3 sequence is 17 residues long. The CDR3 sequence is CASSESSRGLRGYEQFF. The CDR3 bases are TGTGCCAGCAGTGAATCCAGCCGGGGGTTACGTGGTTATGAGCAGTTCTTC.

This clone was detected only once. The V and J genes are TRBV19 and TRBJ1-3, with D possibly being TRBD1 (6 bases). V lost 3 bases to trimming and J lost 5 bases, with 11 bases between them. This CDR3 spans 14 amino acids. CDR1 LNHDA and CDR2 SQIVND come from the germline V gene (reference sequence). In nucleotides, the CDR3 is TGTGCCAGTAGTATTGGGGACACCAGAAACACCATATATTTT. Amino acid sequence: CASSIGDTRNTIYF.

The genes are TRBV14 and TRBJ2-1; 7 positions agree with TRBD2. The CDR3 is 14 residues long. Germline assignment: CDR1 SGHDN and CDR2 FVKESK. Trimming took 7 bases from V and 5 from J; bases not matched to a gene: 8. CDR3 nucleotides: TGTGCCAGCAAAAAAAGGCTAGCGGACAATGAGCAGTTCTTC. Amino acid sequence: CASKKRLADNEQFF.

This clone was observed a single time. The chain carries TRBV28 and TRBJ2-7, with TRBD2 identical over 8 bases. This CDR3 has 15 residues. V shed 7 bases, J shed 7 bases, and the junction held 15 bases outside the gene matches. Germline CDR1 reads MDHEN; CDR2 reads SYDVKM. CDR3 nucleotides: TGTGCCAGCACTATACCCGGGAGGGCCTCGGGTGAGCAGTACTTC. Protein: CASTIPGRASGEQYF.

The chain uses TRBV28 and TRBJ1-3, with TRBD1 matching 7 bases. There are 16 residues in the CDR3. In germline, CDR1 is MDHEN, CDR2 SYDVKM. The V gene end was trimmed by 5 bases and the J gene end by 0 bases; junction bases not matched to a gene: 7. CDR3 DNA sequence: TGTGCCAGCAGTCGACAGGGTTTTGCCTCTGGAAACACCATATATTTT. This translates into CASSRQGFASGNTIYF.

On this clone itself: This CDR3 is also generated by other DNA sequences in the sample. The chain combines TRBV19 with TRBJ1-3; tentative D call: TRBD1 (5 bases). Germline assignment: CDR1 LNHDA and CDR2 SQIVND (reference sequence). With 5 bases removed from V and 0 bases from J, the gap between germline ends came to 8 bases. This CDR3 is 14 amino acids long. CDR3 loop: CASSRQGSGNTIYF. CDR3 bases: TGTGCCAGTAGTCGTCAGGGCTCTGGAAACACCATATATTTT.

The chain is built from TRBV6-1 and TRBJ2-1, with D possibly matching TRBD1 (5 bases). Trimming took 2 bases from V and 2 from J, leaving 10 bases between them. The CDR3 has 15 amino acids. The germline gives CDR1 MNHNS, CDR2 SASEGT. CDR3 sequence: CASSELTVPYNEQFF. CDR3 coding DNA: TGTGCCAGCAGTGAATTGACAGTCCCCTACAATGAGCAGTTCTTC.

This clone occurred once. V is TRBV28 and J is TRBJ1-2; 10 bases line up with TRBD1. Germline assignment: CDR1 MDHEN and CDR2 SYDVKM. Trimming at V came to 5 bases and at J to 3 bases, leaving 6 bases not matched to a gene. The CDR3 consists of 15 residues. CDR3 bases: TGTGCCAGCAGTACCTCCGGGACAGGGGACTATGGCTACACCTTC. Its protein product is CASSTSGTGDYGYTF.

The chain links TRBV11-2 to TRBJ2-7; TRBD1 agrees at 10 bases. The CDR3 has 14 amino acids. V shed 5 bases and J 5 bases; nucleotides not matched to a gene: 6. Per germline, CDR1 SGHAT and CDR2 FQNNGV. CDR3 nucleotides: TGTGCCAGCAGCCCCAGGACAGGGGGGAACGAGCAGTACTTC. Protein: CASSPRTGGNEQYF.

This chain connects TRBV7-2 to TRBJ2-2; 11 bases map to TRBD2. V shed 4 bases and J 6 bases; nucleotides not matched to a gene: 13. The CDR3 runs 18 residues. Germline V CDR1 and CDR2: SGHTA, FQGNSA. This CDR3 reads CASSSSTFSGRAPGELFF. CDR3 coding DNA: TGTGCCAGCAGCTCGTCAACCTTTAGCGGGAGGGCCCCCGGGGAGCTGTTTTTT.

The chain couples TRBV24-1 to TRBJ2-2, with 9 positions matching TRBD1. The CDR3 consists of 16 residues. Trimming cost V 4 bases and J 7 bases; bases outside gene matches: 9. From germline, CDR1 is KGHDR and CDR2 SFDVKD. CDR3 in amino acids: CATSDRGQGRNGELFF. Here the CDR3 DNA reads TGTGCCACCAGTGACAGAGGACAGGGGAGGAACGGGGAGCTGTTTTTT.

The chain uses TRBV11-2 and TRBJ2-1, with TRBD2 identical over 11 bases. Germline V lookup: CDR1 SGHAT, CDR2 FQNNGV. Trimming at V came to 2 bases and at J to 3 bases, leaving 3 bases not matched to a gene. The length of the CDR3 is 16 residues. CDR3 residues: CASSLPSGGLYNEQFF. CDR3 bases: TGTGCCAGCAGCTTACCTAGCGGGGGGCTCTACAATGAGCAGTTCTTC.

CDR3 amino acids: CASSSPPTGTYGYTF. The CDR3 DNA follows: TGTGCCAGCAGTTCTCCGCCGACAGGGACCTATGGCTACACCTTC. The chain joins TRBV28 to TRBJ1-2, with 7 bases that match TRBD1. V shed 4 bases, J shed 4 bases, and the junction held 9 bases outside the gene matches. Germline V gene data show CDR1 as MDHEN and CDR2 as SYDVKM. The CDR3 covers 15 residues.

The V and J genes are TRBV27 and TRBJ2-7, with 8 bases identical to TRBD2. V lost 7 bases to trimming and J lost 1 base; unmatched junction nucleotides: 9. CDR3 length equals 15 residues. Germline values: CDR1 MNHEY, CDR2 SMNVEV (reference sequence). The CDR3 bases are TGTGCCAGCACTCCAGCGGGGGTAGGGTCCTACGAGCAGTACTTC. It yields the protein CASTPAGVGSYEQYF.